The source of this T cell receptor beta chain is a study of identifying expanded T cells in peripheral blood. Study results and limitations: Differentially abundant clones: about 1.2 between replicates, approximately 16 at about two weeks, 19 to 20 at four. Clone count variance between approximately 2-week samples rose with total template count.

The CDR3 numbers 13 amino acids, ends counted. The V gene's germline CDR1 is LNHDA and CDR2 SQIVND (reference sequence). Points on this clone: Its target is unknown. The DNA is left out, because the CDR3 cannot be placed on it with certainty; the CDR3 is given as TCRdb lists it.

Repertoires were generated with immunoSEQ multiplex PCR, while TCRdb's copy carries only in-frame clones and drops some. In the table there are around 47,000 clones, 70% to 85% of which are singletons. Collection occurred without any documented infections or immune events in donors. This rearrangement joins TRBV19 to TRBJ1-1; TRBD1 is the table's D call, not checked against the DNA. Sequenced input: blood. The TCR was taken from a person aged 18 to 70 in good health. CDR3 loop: CASSTSWGQGTFF.